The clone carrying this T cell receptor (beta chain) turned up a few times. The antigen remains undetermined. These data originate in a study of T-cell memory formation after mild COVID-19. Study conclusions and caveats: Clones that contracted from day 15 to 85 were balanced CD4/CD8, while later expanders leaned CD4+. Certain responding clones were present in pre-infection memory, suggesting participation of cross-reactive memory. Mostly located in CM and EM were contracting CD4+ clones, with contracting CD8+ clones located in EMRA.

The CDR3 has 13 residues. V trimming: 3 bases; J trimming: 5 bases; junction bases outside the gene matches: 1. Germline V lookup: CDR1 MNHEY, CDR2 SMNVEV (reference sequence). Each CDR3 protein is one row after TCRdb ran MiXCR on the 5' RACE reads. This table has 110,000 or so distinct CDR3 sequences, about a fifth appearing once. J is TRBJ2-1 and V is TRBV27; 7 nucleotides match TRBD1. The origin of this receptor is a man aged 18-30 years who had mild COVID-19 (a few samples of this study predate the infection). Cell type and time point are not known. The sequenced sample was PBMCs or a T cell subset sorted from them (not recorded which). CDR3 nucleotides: TGTGCCAGCAGTTTCGGGACAGACAATGAGCAGTTCTTC. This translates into CASSFGTDNEQFF.